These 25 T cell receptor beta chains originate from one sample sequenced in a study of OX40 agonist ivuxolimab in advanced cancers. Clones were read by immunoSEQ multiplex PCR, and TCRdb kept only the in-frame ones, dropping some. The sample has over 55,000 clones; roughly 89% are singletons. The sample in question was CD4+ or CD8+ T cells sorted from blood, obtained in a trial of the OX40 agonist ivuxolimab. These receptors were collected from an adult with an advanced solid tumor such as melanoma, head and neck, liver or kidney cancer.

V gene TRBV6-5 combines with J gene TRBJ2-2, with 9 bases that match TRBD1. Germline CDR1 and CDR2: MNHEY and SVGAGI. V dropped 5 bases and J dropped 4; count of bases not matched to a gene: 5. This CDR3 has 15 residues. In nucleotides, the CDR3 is TGTGCCAGCAGTCTTATGACAGGGGGCACCGGGGAGCTGTTTTTT. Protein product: CASSLMTGGTGELFF.

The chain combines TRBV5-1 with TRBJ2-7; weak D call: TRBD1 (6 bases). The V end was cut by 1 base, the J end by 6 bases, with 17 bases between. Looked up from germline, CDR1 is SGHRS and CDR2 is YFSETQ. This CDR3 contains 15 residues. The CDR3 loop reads CASSLRPGEKGEQYF. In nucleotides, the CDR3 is TGCGCCAGCAGCTTGAGGCCAGGGGAAAAGGGCGAGCAGTACTTC.

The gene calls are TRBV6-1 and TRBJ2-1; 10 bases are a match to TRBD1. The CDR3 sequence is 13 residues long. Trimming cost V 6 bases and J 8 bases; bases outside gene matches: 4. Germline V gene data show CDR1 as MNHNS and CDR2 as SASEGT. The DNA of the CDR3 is TGTGCCAGCAGCCGACAGGGGGCGGATGAGCAGTTCTTC. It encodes CASSRQGADEQFF.

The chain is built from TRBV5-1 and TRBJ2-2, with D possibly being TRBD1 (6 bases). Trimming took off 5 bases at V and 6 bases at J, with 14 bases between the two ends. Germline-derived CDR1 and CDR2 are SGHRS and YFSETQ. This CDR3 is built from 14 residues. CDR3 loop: CASRMTGLSGELFF. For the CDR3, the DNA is TGCGCCAGCAGGATGACAGGTCTGTCCGGGGAGCTGTTTTTT.

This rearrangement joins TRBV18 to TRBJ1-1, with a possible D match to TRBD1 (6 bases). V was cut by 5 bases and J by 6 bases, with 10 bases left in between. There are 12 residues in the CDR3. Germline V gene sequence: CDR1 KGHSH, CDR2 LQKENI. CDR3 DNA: TGTGCCAGCTCATCAGGGGACTCTGAAGCTTTCTTT. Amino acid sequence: CASSSGDSEAFF.

CDR3 sequence (DNA): TGTGCCAGCAGCTTGGGGACTAGCGGGAGAACAGATACGCAGTATTTT. It is translated as CASSLGTSGRTDTQYF. The chain combines TRBV5-4 with TRBJ2-3; TRBD2 matches at 13 bases. Germline CDR1 is SGHNT and CDR2 is YYREEE (reference sequence). The length of the CDR3 is 16 residues. Trimming removed 0 bases from V and 3 bases from J; junction bases left unmatched: 1.

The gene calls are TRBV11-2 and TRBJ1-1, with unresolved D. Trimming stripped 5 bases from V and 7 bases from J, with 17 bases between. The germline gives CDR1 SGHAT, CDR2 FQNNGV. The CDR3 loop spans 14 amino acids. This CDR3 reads CASSPSAGGYEAFF. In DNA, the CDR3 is TGTGCCAGCAGCCCGTCGGCGGGTGGGTATGAAGCTTTCTTT.

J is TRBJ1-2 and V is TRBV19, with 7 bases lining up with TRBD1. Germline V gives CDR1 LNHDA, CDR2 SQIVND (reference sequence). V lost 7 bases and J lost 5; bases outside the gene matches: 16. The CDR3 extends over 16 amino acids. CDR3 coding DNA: TGTGCCAGTAATGCAATCCGTACGGGGACAGATTATGGCTACACCTTC. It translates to CASNAIRTGTDYGYTF.

The CDR3 bases are TGTGCCAGCAGCGTAGCCAGCTTGGAGACCCAGTACTTC. Its translation is CASSVASLETQYF. The J gene is TRBJ2-5, the V gene TRBV9; D ambiguous. Germline CDR1 is SGDLS and CDR2 is YYNGEE. V lost 0 bases, J lost 5 bases, and 8 bases lay in between. The CDR3 is 13 residues long.

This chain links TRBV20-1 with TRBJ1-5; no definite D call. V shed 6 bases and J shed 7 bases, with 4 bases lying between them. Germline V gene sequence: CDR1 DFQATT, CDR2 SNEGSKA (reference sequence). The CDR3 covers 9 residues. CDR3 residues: CSASQPQHF. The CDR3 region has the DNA TGCAGTGCCTCACAGCCCCAGCATTTT.

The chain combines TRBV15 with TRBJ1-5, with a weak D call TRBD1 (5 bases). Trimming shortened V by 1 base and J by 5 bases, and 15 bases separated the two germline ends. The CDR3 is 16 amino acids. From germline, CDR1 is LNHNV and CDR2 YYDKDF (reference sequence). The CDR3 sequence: CATSRGPGTGHQPQHF. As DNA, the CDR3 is TGTGCCACCAGCAGAGGACCGGGGACGGGTCATCAGCCCCAGCATTTT.

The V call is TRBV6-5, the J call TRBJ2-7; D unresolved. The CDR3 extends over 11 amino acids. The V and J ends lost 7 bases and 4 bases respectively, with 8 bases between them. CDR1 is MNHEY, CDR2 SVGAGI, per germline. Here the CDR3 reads CASNDGYEQYF. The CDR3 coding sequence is TGTGCCAGCAACGACGGGTACGAGCAGTACTTC.

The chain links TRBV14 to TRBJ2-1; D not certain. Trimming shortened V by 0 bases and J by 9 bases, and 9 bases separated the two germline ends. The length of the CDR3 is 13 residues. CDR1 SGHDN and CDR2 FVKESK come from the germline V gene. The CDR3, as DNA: TGTGCCAGCAGCCAAGATCAGTTGGGTGAGCAGTTCTTC. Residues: CASSQDQLGEQFF.

CDR3 amino acids: CASSVNSGSGDTQYF. The DNA for the CDR3 is TGTGCCAGCAGCGTAAATAGCGGGAGTGGGGATACGCAGTATTTT. The chain employs TRBV9 and TRBJ2-3; 9 nucleotides match TRBD2. CDR1 SGDLS and CDR2 YYNGEE come from the germline V gene. The CDR3 length is 15 residues. V was clipped by 1 base and J by 6 bases; unmatched bases: 6.

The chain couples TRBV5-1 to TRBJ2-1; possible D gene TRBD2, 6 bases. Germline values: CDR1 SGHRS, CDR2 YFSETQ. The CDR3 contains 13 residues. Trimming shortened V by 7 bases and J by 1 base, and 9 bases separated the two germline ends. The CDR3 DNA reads TGCGCCAGCGGGGGAGGTTCCTACAATGAGCAGTTCTTC. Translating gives CASGGGSYNEQFF.

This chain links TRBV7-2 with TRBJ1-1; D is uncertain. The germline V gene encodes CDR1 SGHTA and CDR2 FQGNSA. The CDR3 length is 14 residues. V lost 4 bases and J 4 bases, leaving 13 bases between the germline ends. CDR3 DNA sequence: TGTGCCAGCAGCTCCAGGCCATCCAGCACTGAAGCTTTCTTT. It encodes CASSSRPSSTEAFF.

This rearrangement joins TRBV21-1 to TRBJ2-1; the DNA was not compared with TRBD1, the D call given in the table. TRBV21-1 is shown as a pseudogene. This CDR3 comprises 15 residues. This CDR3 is CASSKACAGVGEQFF. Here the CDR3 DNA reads TGTGCCAGCAGCAAAGCTTGCGCAGGGGTCGGTGAGCAGTTCTTC.

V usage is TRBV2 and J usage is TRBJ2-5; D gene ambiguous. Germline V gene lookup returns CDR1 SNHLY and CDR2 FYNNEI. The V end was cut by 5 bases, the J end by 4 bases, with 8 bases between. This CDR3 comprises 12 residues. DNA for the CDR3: TGTGCCAGCAGTAGGCAAGGAGAGACCCAGTACTTC. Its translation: CASSRQGETQYF.

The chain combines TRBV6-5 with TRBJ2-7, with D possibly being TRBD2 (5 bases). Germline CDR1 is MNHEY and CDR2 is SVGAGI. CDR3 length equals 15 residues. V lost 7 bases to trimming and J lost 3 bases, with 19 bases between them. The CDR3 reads CASKLSAGVFYEQYF. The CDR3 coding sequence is TGTGCCAGCAAGTTAAGCGCGGGTGTTTTCTACGAGCAGTACTTC.

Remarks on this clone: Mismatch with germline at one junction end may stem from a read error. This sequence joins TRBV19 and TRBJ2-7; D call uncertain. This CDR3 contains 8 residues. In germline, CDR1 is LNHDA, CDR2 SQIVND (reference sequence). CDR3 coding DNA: TGTGCCAGAAAGAGTGGTAGCTTC. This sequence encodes CARKSGSF.

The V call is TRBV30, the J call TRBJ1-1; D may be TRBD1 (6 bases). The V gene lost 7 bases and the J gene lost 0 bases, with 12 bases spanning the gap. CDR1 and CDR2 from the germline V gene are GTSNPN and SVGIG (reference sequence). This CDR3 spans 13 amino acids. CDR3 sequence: CAYKGVMNTEAFF. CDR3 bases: TGTGCCTACAAGGGGGTCATGAACACTGAAGCTTTCTTT.

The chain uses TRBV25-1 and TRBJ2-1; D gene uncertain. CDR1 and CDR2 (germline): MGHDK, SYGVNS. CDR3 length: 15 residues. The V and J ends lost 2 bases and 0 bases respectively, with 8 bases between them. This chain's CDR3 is CASSETYGSYNEQFF. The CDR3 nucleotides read TGTGCCAGCAGTGAAACCTACGGCTCCTACAATGAGCAGTTCTTC.

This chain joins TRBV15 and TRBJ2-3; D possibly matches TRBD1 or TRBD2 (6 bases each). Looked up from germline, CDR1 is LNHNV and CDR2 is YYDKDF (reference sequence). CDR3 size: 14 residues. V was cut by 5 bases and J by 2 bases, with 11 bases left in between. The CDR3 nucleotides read TGTGCCACCAGCCGGGGGCCGTCCACAGATACGCAGTATTTT. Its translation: CATSRGPSTDTQYF.

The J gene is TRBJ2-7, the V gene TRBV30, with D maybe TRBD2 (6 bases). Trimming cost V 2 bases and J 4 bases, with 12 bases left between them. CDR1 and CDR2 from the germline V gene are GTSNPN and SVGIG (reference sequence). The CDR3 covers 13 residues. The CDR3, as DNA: TGTGCCTGGAGTAAGGGCGGGACTTACGAGCAGTACTTC. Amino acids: CAWSKGGTYEQYF.

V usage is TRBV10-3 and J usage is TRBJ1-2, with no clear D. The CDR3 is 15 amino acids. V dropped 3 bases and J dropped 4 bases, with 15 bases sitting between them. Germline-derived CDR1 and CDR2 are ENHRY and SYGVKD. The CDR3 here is CAISESRELGYGYTF. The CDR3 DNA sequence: TGTGCCATCAGTGAATCGAGGGAGCTGGGCTATGGCTACACCTTC.